The clone carrying this T cell receptor (beta chain) has only one observation. Its target is not known. The J segment lost 7 bases and the V segment lost 0 bases, leaving 3 bases of the junction unmatched. Germline V gene sequence: CDR1 MNHEY, CDR2 SVGAGI. This CDR3 spans 14 amino acids. The data were obtained in a study of cytomegalovirus exposure and HLA in healthy donors. Study-wide context: A later analysis reported the same platform for the roughly 120 validation repertoires and the roughly 670 first-cohort repertoires. Points from the study as a whole: There were 164 TCR beta chains listed as cytomegalovirus-associated.

The repertoire was sequenced with immunoSEQ multiplex PCR; TCRdb's copy has only in-frame clones and lacks some. The sample contains roughly 52,000 clones, around 93% of which appear only once. This clonotype originated in a woman aged 18-29 years in good health and CMV-seropositive. V and J are TRBV6-5 and TRBJ1-3; 7 positions match TRBD1. Sequencing was performed on PBMCs. CDR3 sequence: CASSYSEQGNTIYF. DNA of the CDR3: TGTGCCAGCAGTTACTCGGAACAGGGGAACACCATATATTTT.